The 19 T cell receptor beta chains below all came from one sample that was sequenced in a study of beta chain features in type 1 diabetes. Study outcomes and limitations: Within each of all four CD4+ subsets, Type 1 diabetes patients had TCRB CDR3s that were moderately but significantly shorter.

Their antigens are not known. Every isolated RNA sample was fully reverse transcribed, so sequencing captured expressed TCRB transcripts. Data came from immunoSEQ multiplex PCR; TCRdb stores just in-frame clones and leaves some out. The sample lists 150,000 to 190,000 clones, about 9.4% occurring once. The material sequenced was central memory CD4+ T cells from blood. Receptor source: a young man with type 1 diabetes.

This chain joins TRBV18 and TRBJ2-7, with TRBD1 matching over 7 bases. The CDR3 runs to 13 residues. CDR1 is KGHSH, CDR2 LQKENI, per germline. The trim removed 2 bases at V and 5 bases at J, leaving 3 bases unmatched. The CDR3 nucleotides are TGTGCCAGCTCACCAAACAGGGGCCACGAGCAGTACTTC. Amino acid sequence: CASSPNRGHEQYF.

The chain uses TRBV4-2 and TRBJ1-1; no clear D gene. V was cut by 0 bases and J by 0 bases, with 14 bases left in between. Germline loops: CDR1 LGHNA, CDR2 YNFKEQ. The CDR3 length is 17 residues. CDR3: CASSQDMTYRVNTEAFF. The CDR3, as DNA: TGTGCCAGCAGCCAAGATATGACCTACCGGGTGAACACTGAAGCTTTCTTT.

The rearrangement links TRBV7-9 to TRBJ2-1; 7 bases are shared with TRBD2. The germline V gene has CDR1 SEHNR and CDR2 FQNEAQ (reference sequence). Trimming at V came to 6 bases and at J to 0 bases, leaving 5 bases not matched to a gene. The length of the CDR3 is 15 residues. CDR3 residues: CASSASGNSYNEQFF. CDR3 DNA sequence: TGTGCCAGCAGTGCGAGCGGGAACTCCTACAATGAGCAGTTCTTC.

This clone was seen a handful of times. The rearrangement joins TRBV30 to TRBJ2-7, with 12 bases fitting TRBD1. The CDR3 length is 15 residues. CDR1 is GTSNPN and CDR2 is SVGIG in the germline V gene (reference sequence). V lost 3 bases to trimming and J lost 5 bases; unmatched junction nucleotides: 8. The CDR3 sequence is CAWSSPGTGGNEQYF. The CDR3 nucleotides read TGTGCCTGGAGCTCCCCCGGGACAGGGGGCAACGAGCAGTACTTC.

This clone was found once. The rearrangement links TRBV5-1 to TRBJ2-1, with D hard to call. Trimming shortened V by 0 bases and J by 1 base, and 5 bases separated the two germline ends. This CDR3 is built from 14 residues. Germline values: CDR1 SGHRS, CDR2 YFSETQ. The CDR3 here is CASSLEASYNEQFF. The CDR3 nucleotides are TGCGCCAGCAGCTTGGAAGCTTCCTACAATGAGCAGTTCTTC. Combining the CDR3 with reference TRBV5-1 and TRBJ2-1 gives the whole variable domain KAGVTQTPRYLIKTRGQQVTLSCSPISGHRSVSWYQQTPGQGLQFLFEYFSETQRNKGNFPGRFSGRQFSNSRSEMNVSTLELGDSALYLCASSLEASYNEQFFGPGTRLTVL.

This clone was detected a few times. This chain uses TRBV19 with TRBJ1-5; 8 bases match TRBD1. The CDR3 sequence is 14 residues long. Trimming at V came to 10 bases and at J to 4 bases, leaving 9 bases not matched to a gene. CDR1 and CDR2 (germline): LNHDA, SQIVND (reference sequence). This CDR3 is CATTGQGGNQPQHF. DNA for the CDR3: TGTGCCACAACCGGACAGGGAGGGAATCAGCCCCAGCATTTT.

This clone came up a few times. J is TRBJ2-7 and V is TRBV7-2; TRBD2 aligns across 12 bases. The CDR3 consists of 15 residues. V lost 8 bases, J lost 1 base, and 6 bases stayed unmatched. From germline, CDR1 is SGHTA and CDR2 FQGNSA. The CDR3 coding sequence is TGTGCCAGCGGTCTAGCGGGAGGGTCGTCCTACGAGCAGTACTTC. Translated: CASGLAGGSSYEQYF.

There are a few counts of this clone. V usage is TRBV28 and J usage is TRBJ2-1; 9 positions agree with TRBD1. The trim removed 6 bases at V and 8 bases at J, leaving 17 bases unmatched. Germline assignment: CDR1 MDHEN and CDR2 SYDVKM. There are 17 residues in the CDR3. This CDR3 reads CASSSSPHRGQLDEQFF. CDR3 DNA sequence: TGTGCCAGCAGCTCCTCCCCACACAGGGGGCAATTGGATGAGCAGTTCTTC. The full variable domain, in which reference TRBV28 and TRBJ2-1 provide the parts outside the CDR3, is DVKVTQSSRYLVKRTGEKVFLECVQDMDHENMFWYRQDPGLGLRLIYFSYDVKMKEKGDIPEGYSVSREKKERFSLILESASTNQTSMYLCASSSSPHRGQLDEQFFGPGTRLTVL.

V gene TRBV2 combines with J gene TRBJ2-2; 8 bases line up with TRBD2. With V trimmed by 7 bases and J by 5 bases, 6 bases remained unmatched. This CDR3 has 14 amino acids. Germline V lookup: CDR1 SNHLY, CDR2 FYNNEI. CDR3 loop: CASKFTGGTGELFF. The DNA for the CDR3 is TGTGCCAGCAAATTTACGGGGGGGACCGGGGAGCTGTTTTTT.

The chain recombines TRBV5-4 with TRBJ2-3; D uncertain. This CDR3 is built from 13 residues. Per germline, CDR1 SGHNT and CDR2 YYREEE (reference sequence). Between the trimmed V and J ends, which lost 4 bases and 0 bases, there was a span of 6 bases. The CDR3 nucleotides read TGTGCCAGCAGCCCCCCTAGCACAGATACGCAGTATTTT. Encoded protein: CASSPPSTDTQYF.

This clone has more than one count but fewer than ten. The CDR3 is CASSPLGSGRASGELFF. The DNA for the CDR3 is TGCGCCAGCAGCCCCCTGGGTAGCGGGAGGGCCTCCGGGGAGCTGTTTTTT. The chain couples TRBV4-1 to TRBJ2-2, with 11 bases lining up with TRBD2. V was pared by 4 bases and J by 6 bases, with 10 bases of the junction left unmatched. The CDR3 is 17 amino acids. Germline V CDR1 and CDR2: MGHRA, YSYEKL.

The V and J genes are TRBV29-1 and TRBJ2-2; no clear D. This CDR3 contains 11 residues. Trimming cost V 7 bases and J 5 bases, with 8 bases left between them. Germline V lookup: CDR1 SQVTM, CDR2 ANQGSEA. CDR3 in DNA: TGCAGCGCTACTTATACCGGGGAGCTGTTTTTT. Its translation is CSATYTGELFF.

This clone was seen a few times. The V call is TRBV10-3, the J call TRBJ2-1, with 10 nucleotides matching TRBD1. Germline V gene sequence: CDR1 ENHRY, CDR2 SYGVKD. The CDR3 is 12 amino acids. V was clipped by 2 bases and J by 14 bases; unmatched bases: 3. The CDR3 is CAISEDRGLKFF. As DNA, the CDR3 is TGTGCCATCAGTGAGGACAGGGGGCTTAAGTTCTTC.

This chain links TRBV19 with TRBJ2-6, with TRBD2 matching 8 bases. From germline, CDR1 is LNHDA and CDR2 SQIVND (reference sequence). The V and J ends lost 8 bases and 1 base, in that order; junction bases with no gene match: 4. This CDR3 has 15 amino acids. The CDR3 spells CASRGGRSGANVLTF. CDR3 nucleotide sequence: TGTGCCAGTCGCGGGGGGAGGTCTGGGGCCAACGTCCTGACTTTC.

This clone has a handful of counts. V and J are TRBV18 and TRBJ2-5; no definite D call. The CDR3 contains 13 residues. Germline V gene data show CDR1 as KGHSH and CDR2 as LQKENI. V shed 5 bases and J shed 2 bases, with 9 bases lying between them. This chain's CDR3 is CASSDSVQETQYF. The CDR3 DNA reads as TGTGCCAGCTCAGACTCAGTTCAAGAGACCCAGTACTTC.

The rearrangement joins TRBV5-1 to TRBJ2-7, with 11 nucleotides matching TRBD1. J was trimmed by 5 bases and V by 4 bases; bases with no gene match: 5. The CDR3 has 14 amino acids. CDR1 and CDR2 (germline): SGHRS, YFSETQ. The CDR3 loop reads CASSPGQGGDEQYF. DNA for the CDR3: TGCGCCAGCAGCCCGGGACAGGGGGGTGACGAGCAGTACTTC.

This clone was picked up a small number of times. The rearrangement links TRBV5-1 to TRBJ2-1; no firm D call. Trimming left V 4 bases short and J 10 bases short, with 12 bases between. The CDR3 is 12 residues long. Germline V gene lookup returns CDR1 SGHRS and CDR2 YFSETQ. DNA of the CDR3: TGCGCCAGCAGCGAGAATCTATCAGAGCAGTTCTTC. This translates into CASSENLSEQFF.

This rearrangement joins TRBV11-2 to TRBJ2-2; 12 nucleotides line up with TRBD2. V lost 6 bases and J lost 4; bases outside the gene matches: 3. This CDR3 has 15 residues. CDR1 and CDR2 from the germline V gene are SGHAT and FQNNGV. The CDR3 loop is CASRPGLAGTGELFF. The CDR3, as DNA: TGTGCCAGCAGACCGGGACTAGCGGGCACCGGGGAGCTGTTTTTT.

This clone was found a few times. The CDR3 DNA sequence: TGTGCCAGCAGCCAGGACACGTATAGCAATCAGCCCCAGCATTTT. This encodes CASSQDTYSNQPQHF. The V and J genes are TRBV7-8 and TRBJ1-5; TRBD1 might be the D (5 bases). Germline CDR1 is SGHVS and CDR2 is FQNEAQ. Trimming stripped 5 bases from V and 0 bases from J, with 11 bases between. The CDR3 has 15 residues.